This entry is about one TCR beta chain. Its specificity is not known. There were TCR beta CDR3 regions amplified from RNA transcripts. TCR CDR3 regions were first amplified by RT-PCR with HTBI primers. TCRdb used MiXCR to reprocess the multiplex PCR reads, holding one entry per CDR3 protein. The sample lists fewer than 600,000 distinct CDR3 sequences; 14% were seen once. The sample is drawn from a study of T cells in Graves' hyperthyroidism and ophthalmopathy. Study-wide points: Blood also showed most of the thyroid clonotypes that were expanded above 0.001.

The CDR3 totals 13 residues. Trimming removed 1 base from V and 5 bases from J, with 11 bases in between. The germline V gene encodes CDR1 DFQATT and CDR2 SNEGSKA (reference sequence). Sequenced material: blood. This TCR was recovered from a woman in her thirties or forties with Graves' hyperthyroidism. The chain couples TRBV20-1 to TRBJ2-5; tentatively, D is TRBD2 (6 bases). CDR3 loop: CSARAAGTETQYF. The CDR3, as DNA: TGCAGTGCTAGAGCTGCGGGAACGGAGACCCAGTACTTC.